The clone carrying this TCR beta chain was seen a few times. TCRdb reanalysed the RT-PCR reads using MiXCR and keeps one entry per CDR3 protein. The sample carries around 240,000 distinct CDR3 sequences, approximately 14% recorded once. The data belong to a study of patients and donors after allogeneic stem cell transplantation. The CDR3 runs to 13 residues. Germline V gene sequence: CDR1 SGHRS, CDR2 YFSETQ. Trimming stripped 4 bases from V and 3 bases from J, with 10 bases between. The source is a human donor who was either an allogeneic HSCT recipient or a stem cell or donor lymphocyte infusion donor (not recorded which). It is not recorded whose cells these are; they may come from a transplant donor. V is TRBV5-1 and J is TRBJ1-1; D is unresolved. The sequencing sample was made of blood, either unsorted or a sorted T cell fraction (not recorded which). The CDR3: CASSAYSDTEAFF. DNA for the CDR3: TGCGCCAGCAGCGCGTATTCGGACACTGAAGCTTTCTTT.